A selection of T cell receptor beta chains follows, all from one sample in a study of T cells in Graves' hyperthyroidism and ophthalmopathy. Using its own MiXCR run on the multiplex PCR reads, TCRdb lists one record per CDR3 protein. The data show around 350,000 distinct CDR3 sequences, around 25% seen once. Material: blood. These receptors were collected from a man in his fifties or sixties with Graves' hyperthyroidism. Each CDR3 is given with its conserved first and last residue. D genes are given only for firm matches. Size values are once, few and many counts, or a class for expanded clones, and some rows have none.

TRBV2	TRBD1	TRBJ2-7	few	CASISAGTGGREQYF	TGTGCCAGCATCTCGGCGGGGACAGGGGGCCGCGAGCAGTACTTC
TRBV7-9	NA	TRBJ1-2	NA	CASSLGGGTYGYTF	TGTGCCAGCAGCTTAGGAGGAGGGACCTATGGCTACACCTTC
TRBV6-5	NA	TRBJ2-1	NA	CASSNIPNEQFF	TGTGCCAGCAGTAACATCCCCAATGAGCAGTTCTTC
TRBV4-2	TRBD2	TRBJ2-1	once	CASSQASGKYNEQFF	TGTGCCAGCAGCCAAGCTAGCGGGAAATACAATGAGCAGTTCTTC
TRBV11-2	TRBD2	TRBJ2-1	NA	CASSLGLLAGRSSYNEQFF	TGTGCCAGCAGCTTAGGGTTACTAGCGGGGCGAAGCTCCTACAATGAGCAGTTCTTC
TRBV2	TRBD1	TRBJ1-5	many	CASSNVPGQRYQPQHF	TGTGCCAGCAGCAACGTACCGGGACAGCGGTATCAGCCCCAGCATTTT
TRBV5-1	TRBD1	TRBJ2-7	few	CASSLDRTGVGEQYF	TGCGCCAGCAGCTTGGACCGGACAGGGGTTGGCGAGCAGTACTTC
TRBV7-9	NA	TRBJ1-1	few	CASSSFNTEAFF	TGTGCCAGCAGCTCTTTTAACACTGAAGCTTTCTTT
TRBV27	TRBD2	TRBJ2-3	NA	CASSFPGLAGGTDTQYF	TGTGCCAGCAGTTTTCCGGGACTAGCGGGGGGCACAGATACGCAGTATTTT
TRBV10-3	NA	TRBJ2-5	NA	CAISDGGPKYF	TGTGCCATCAGTGATGGGGGGCCAAAGTACTTC
TRBV29-1	NA	TRBJ1-2	NA	CSVGRGTRSNYGYTF	TGCAGCGTTGGACGGGGAACGAGATCTAACTATGGCTACACCTTC
TRBV5-1	TRBD2	TRBJ2-6	NA	CASSFGTTWSSGANVLTF	TGCGCCAGCAGCTTCGGGACTACGTGGTCCTCTGGGGCCAACGTCCTGACTTTC
TRBV27	TRBD2	TRBJ2-1	NA	CASRGGLAGGRSYNEQFF	TGTGCCAGTAGAGGGGGACTAGCGGGGGGACGCTCCTACAATGAGCAGTTCTTC
TRBV4-2	TRBD2	TRBJ2-3	few	CASSQALSGRDTRYF	TGTGCCAGCAGCCAAGCACTTAGCGGGAGAGATACGCGGTATTTT
TRBV27	TRBD2	TRBJ2-1	NA	CASSSSGKTNEQFF	TGTGCCAGCAGTAGTAGCGGGAAAACGAATGAGCAGTTCTTC
TRBV11-2	NA	TRBJ2-1	many	CASSLAFGETYNEQFF	TGTGCCAGCAGCTTAGCTTTTGGGGAGACCTACAATGAGCAGTTCTTC
TRBV7-3	TRBD2	TRBJ2-2	many	CASTLSAGAGTGELFF	TGTGCCAGCACCCTTTCGGCGGGAGCTGGGACCGGGGAGCTGTTTTTT
TRBV14	NA	TRBJ2-1	many	CASSHPDDNEQFF	TGTGCCAGCAGCCACCCGGACGACAATGAGCAGTTCTTC
TRBV9	TRBD2	TRBJ2-7	few	CASSPALAGDYEQYF	TGTGCCAGCAGCCCAGCCCTAGCGGGAGACTACGAGCAGTACTTC
TRBV11-2	NA	TRBJ2-4	many	CASSRVRGAKNIQYF	TGTGCCAGCAGTCGAGTCCGGGGGGCCAAAAACATTCAGTACTTC
TRBV9	TRBD2	TRBJ2-3	once	CASSKTSGKTDTQYF	TGTGCCAGCAGTAAGACTAGCGGGAAGACAGATACGCAGTATTTT
TRBV19	NA	TRBJ2-1	NA	CASRDRVTSRDEQFF	TGTGCCAGTAGGGACAGGGTGACTAGCCGCGATGAGCAGTTCTTC
TRBV7-9	NA	TRBJ2-7	NA	CASNQGVYEQYF	TGTGCCAGCAACCAGGGAGTCTACGAGCAGTACTTC
TRBV6-1	TRBD2	TRBJ2-2	NA	CASSPVSGRARRTGELFF	TGTGCCAGCAGTCCCGTTAGCGGGAGGGCTCGAAGAACCGGGGAGCTGTTTTTT
TRBV20-1	TRBD1	TRBJ1-2	many	CSVLDRGINYGYTF	TGCAGTGTACTCGACAGGGGTATCAACTATGGCTACACCTTC
TRBV5-1	TRBD2	TRBJ2-5	NA	CASSAGTSGGETQYF	TGCGCCAGCAGCGCCGGGACTAGCGGAGGGGAGACCCAGTACTTC
TRBV20-1	NA	TRBJ2-7	many	CSASSLGAREQYF	TGCAGTGCTAGCTCCCTTGGTGCGCGGGAGCAGTACTTC
TRBV7-9	NA	TRBJ2-1	NA	CASSLVVNGEQFF	TGTGCCAGCAGCTTAGTGGTTAATGGTGAGCAGTTCTTC
TRBV3-1	NA	TRBJ1-1	many	CASSQEPGGTEAFF	TGTGCCAGCAGCCAAGAACCGGGAGGCACTGAAGCTTTCTTT
TRBV30	NA	TRBJ1-6	once	CAWSPFSSYNSPLHF	TGTGCCTGGAGTCCGTTCAGCTCCTATAATTCACCCCTCCACTTT
TRBV30	TRBD2	TRBJ2-1	NA	CAWSPGTSVEQFF	TGTGCCTGGAGTCCCGGGACTAGCGTTGAGCAGTTCTTC
TRBV12-5	NA	TRBJ1-5	NA	CASGSRTQPQHF	TGTGCTAGTGGTTCCCGAACCCAGCCCCAGCATTTT
TRBV5-1	TRBD2	TRBJ2-7	NA	CASSLGVVGGPDEQYF	TGCGCCAGCAGCTTGGGTGTCGTGGGAGGGCCCGATGAGCAGTACTTC
TRBV29-1	NA	TRBJ2-7	NA	CSVGPGSSPEQYF	TGCAGCGTTGGCCCCGGGAGCTCTCCCGAGCAGTACTTC
TRBV12-3/TRBV12-4	NA	TRBJ1-1	many	CASSLTSNTEAFF	TGTGCCAGCAGTTTGACGTCGAACACTGAAGCTTTCTTT
TRBV5-1	NA	TRBJ2-1	few	CASSGWSGLYNEQFF	TGCGCCAGCAGCGGGTGGAGTGGGCTTTACAATGAGCAGTTCTTC